This TCR beta chain came from a study of T cell responses to AZD1222 COVID-19 vaccine. Remarks on this clone: Its antigen is unidentified.

Study-wide points: Among the donors, most were white British and more were female, and clonal diversity was possibly underestimated. Spike-specific TCR depth and breadth grew after two AZD1222 doses.

The repertoire was sequenced with immunoSEQ multiplex PCR; TCRdb's copy has only in-frame clones and lacks some. The table shows some 130,000 clones, with around nine tenths occurring only once. Germline V gene sequence: CDR1 MNHEY, CDR2 SMNVEV (reference sequence). The CDR3 has 13 residues. With 5 bases removed from V and 0 bases from J, the gap between germline ends came to 7 bases. The sample here was peripheral blood, taken on day 0 of AZD1222 vaccination. The gene calls are TRBV27 and TRBJ1-1, with TRBD1 as a possible D gene (5 bases). This sequence originates from an adult in good health. The CDR3 sequence is CASSGRVNTEAFF. The DNA for the CDR3 is TGTGCCAGCAGTGGCAGGGTGAACACTGAAGCTTTCTTT.